This T cell receptor (beta chain) was recorded in a study of blood T cells in healthy people across ages. This CDR3 has 14 residues. The germline gives CDR1 SGHDN, CDR2 FVKESK. The table lists this clonotype with a few counts. Alongside a J-beta primer mix, a sample-barcoded 5' primer served in a second PCR lasting roughly 6 to 12 cycles. One entry per CDR3 protein, called by TCRdb with MiXCR from the 5' RACE reads. The sample gives around 1,800,000 distinct CDR3 sequences, about two fifths of which show up once; about 21% is in the top ten. The V gene is TRBV14, the J gene TRBJ2-4; D is unclear. The J call is in doubt because the DNA end fits TRBJ2-7 better. The sequence was collected from a human donor in good health. Material: blood. CDR3 DNA sequence: TGTGCCAGCAGCCTCAGGTCACGGAGCTACGAGCAGTACTTC. Translation gives CASSLRSRSYEQYF.